This T cell receptor (beta chain) was observed in a study of T cells in Graves' hyperthyroidism and ophthalmopathy. Study observations and caveats: Ophthalmopathy was separated from stable hyperthyroidism by a 13 V-J model.

Trimming removed 1 base at V and 4 bases at J, with 18 bases between. CDR3 size: 16 residues. Germline V CDR1 and CDR2: DFQATT, SNEGSKA (reference sequence). No progression to ophthalmopathy during 18 months of follow-up defined stable disease. The hyperthyroidism patients had all been newly diagnosed, and their disease duration was under 2 months. Their ages ranged from 18 to 65 years. Template material for amplifying TCR beta CDR3 regions consisted of RNA transcripts. The HTBI set primed first-round TCR CDR3 RT-PCR. TCRdb called the multiplex PCR reads again in MiXCR, with one record for every CDR3 protein. This sample has some 700,000 distinct CDR3 sequences, with 15% to 20% found just once. This clonotype was counted at least ten times. Its specificity is not known.

This sequence originates from a man aged 50 or older with Graves' hyperthyroidism. Sequencing was carried out using blood. V is TRBV20-1 and J is TRBJ2-3; no firm D call. This chain's CDR3 is CSARGVGKMNSDTQYF. The CDR3 DNA reads TGCAGTGCTAGAGGAGTAGGGAAGATGAACTCAGATACGCAGTATTTT.